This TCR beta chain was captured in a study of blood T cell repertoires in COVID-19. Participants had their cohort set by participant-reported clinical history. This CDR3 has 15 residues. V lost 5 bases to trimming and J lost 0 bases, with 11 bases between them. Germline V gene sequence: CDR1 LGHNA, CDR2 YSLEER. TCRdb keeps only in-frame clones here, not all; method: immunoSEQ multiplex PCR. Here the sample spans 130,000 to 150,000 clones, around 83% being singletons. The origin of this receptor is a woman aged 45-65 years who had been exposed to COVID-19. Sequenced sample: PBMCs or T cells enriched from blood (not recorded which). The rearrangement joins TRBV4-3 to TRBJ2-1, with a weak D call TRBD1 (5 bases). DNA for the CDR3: TGCGCCAGCAGCGTTGACAGAAGCTCCTACAATGAGCAGTTCTTC. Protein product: CASSVDRSSYNEQFF.